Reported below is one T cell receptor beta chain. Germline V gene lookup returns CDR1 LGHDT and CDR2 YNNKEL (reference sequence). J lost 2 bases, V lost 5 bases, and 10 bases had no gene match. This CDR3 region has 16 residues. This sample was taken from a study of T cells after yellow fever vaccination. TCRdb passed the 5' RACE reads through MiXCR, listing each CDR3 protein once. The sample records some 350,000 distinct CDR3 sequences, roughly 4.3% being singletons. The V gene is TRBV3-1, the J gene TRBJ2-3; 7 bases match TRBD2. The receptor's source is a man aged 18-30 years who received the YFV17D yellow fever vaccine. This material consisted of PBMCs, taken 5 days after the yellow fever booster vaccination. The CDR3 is CASSAFWRGSTDTQYF. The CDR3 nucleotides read TGTGCCAGCAGCGCCTTTTGGCGGGGGTCCACAGATACGCAGTATTTT.